The 9 T cell receptor beta chains below were found in one sample sequenced in a study of blood T cell repertoires in COVID-19. The data were produced by immunoSEQ multiplex PCR, yet TCRdb's version contains in-frame clones alone and is incomplete. Of about 240,000 clones in the sample, 70% to 90% were seen once. The sequenced sample consisted of PBMCs or T cells enriched from blood (not recorded which). The source of these receptors is a middle-aged woman with acute COVID-19.

The genes are TRBV20-1 and TRBJ2-1, with 8 bases lining up with TRBD2. From germline, CDR1 is DFQATT and CDR2 SNEGSKA (reference sequence). V dropped 3 bases and J dropped 8; count of bases not matched to a gene: 12. The length of the CDR3 is 15 residues. In DNA, the CDR3 is TGCAGTGCTAGTCCCCCTACGGGAGGGTGGGATGAGCAGTTCTTC. Amino acid sequence: CSASPPTGGWDEQFF.

V usage is TRBV29-1 and J usage is TRBJ2-5; D not certain. Trimming stripped 3 bases from V and 7 bases from J, with 6 bases between. CDR1 is SQVTM and CDR2 is ANQGSEA in the germline V gene. The CDR3 is 10 amino acids. CDR3 amino acids: CSVDRGTQYF. The CDR3 DNA reads TGCAGCGTTGACCGAGGGACCCAGTACTTC.

The V call is TRBV29-1, the J call TRBJ1-3; D perhaps matches TRBD1 (6 bases). V shed 6 bases and J shed 2 bases, with 8 bases lying between them. Germline V gene sequence: CDR1 SQVTM, CDR2 ANQGSEA. The CDR3 loop spans 12 amino acids. DNA for the CDR3: TGCAGCGTGCCAGGGGCTGGAAACACCATATATTTT. Translation gives CSVPGAGNTIYF.

The V call is TRBV3-1 (or the pseudogene TRBV3-2), the J call TRBJ1-3; TRBD1 is a possible D gene (6 bases). V was cut by 3 bases and J by 5 bases, with 11 bases left in between. The CDR3 is 14 residues long. Germline V gene sequence: CDR1 LGHDT, CDR2 YNNKEL (reference sequence). The chain's CDR3 is CASSQGAFRNTIYF. The CDR3 coding sequence is TGTGCCAGCAGCCAGGGGGCGTTTCGAAACACCATATATTTT.

J is TRBJ1-2 and V is TRBV2; the D is unclear. Trimming took off 4 bases at V and 0 bases at J, with 6 bases between the two ends. Germline V gives CDR1 SNHLY, CDR2 FYNNEI. This CDR3 comprises 13 residues. The CDR3 DNA reads as TGTGCCAGCAGTGCAGTGGCTAACTATGGCTACACCTTC. This translates into CASSAVANYGYTF.

This chain joins TRBV7-9 and TRBJ2-1; D is uncertain. Deletions cut 5 bases from V and 5 bases from J, with 7 bases between. The CDR3 has 12 residues. Germline V CDR1 and CDR2: SEHNR, FQNEAQ (reference sequence). The CDR3, as DNA: TGTGCCAGCAGCCCAGACAACAATGAGCAGTTCTTC. It specifies CASSPDNNEQFF.

The chain is built from TRBV4-1 and TRBJ2-7; TRBD1 agrees at 7 bases. After removal of 1 base from V and 2 bases from J, the junction contained 8 bases not matched to a gene. Germline CDR1 reads MGHRA; CDR2 reads YSYEKL. This CDR3 contains 16 residues. This chain's CDR3 is CASSQGVGGFTYEQYF. CDR3 bases: TGCGCCAGCAGCCAAGGGGTAGGGGGCTTTACCTACGAGCAGTACTTC.

Only one count was recorded for this clone. The rearrangement links TRBV9 to TRBJ2-2; 13 bases are shared with TRBD2. Losses at the gene ends were 3 bases for V and 5 bases for J; bases not matched to a gene: 10. From germline, CDR1 is SGDLS and CDR2 YYNGEE. This CDR3 spans 18 amino acids. The CDR3 DNA reads TGTGCCAGCAGCGAGGGGACTAGCGGGACGGTATTGACCGGGGAGCTGTTTTTT. Translation: CASSEGTSGTVLTGELFF.

The genes are TRBV6-1 and TRBJ2-1; D gene unclear. The CDR3 is 12 amino acids. Trimming took 3 bases from V and 6 from J, leaving 6 bases between them. Germline CDR1 is MNHNS and CDR2 is SASEGT. The CDR3 sequence is CASSEHGNEQFF. In nucleotides, the CDR3 is TGTGCCAGCAGTGAGCACGGCAATGAGCAGTTCTTC.